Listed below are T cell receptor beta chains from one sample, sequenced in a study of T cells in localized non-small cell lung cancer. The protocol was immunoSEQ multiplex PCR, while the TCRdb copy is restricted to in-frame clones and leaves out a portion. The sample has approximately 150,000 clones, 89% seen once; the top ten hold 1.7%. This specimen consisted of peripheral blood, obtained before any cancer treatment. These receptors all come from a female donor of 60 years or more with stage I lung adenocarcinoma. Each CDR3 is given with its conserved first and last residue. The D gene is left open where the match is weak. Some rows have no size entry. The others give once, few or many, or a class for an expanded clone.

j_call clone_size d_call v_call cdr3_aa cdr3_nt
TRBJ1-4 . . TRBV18 CASSPQAGTEKLFF TGTGCCAGCTCACCTCAGGCAGGGACCGAAAAACTGTTTTTT
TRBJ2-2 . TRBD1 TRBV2 CASMDRGNTGELFF TGTGCCAGCATGGACAGGGGGAACACCGGGGAGCTGTTTTTT
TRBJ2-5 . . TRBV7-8 CASSRYGEAVETQYF TGTGCCAGCAGCCGTTATGGGGAGGCCGTGGAGACCCAGTACTTC
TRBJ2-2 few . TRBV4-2 CASSQTTGELFF TGTGCCAGCAGTCAAACGACCGGGGAGCTGTTTTTT
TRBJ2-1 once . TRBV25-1 CASSEAGVRGNEQFF TGTGCCAGCAGTGAGGCTGGCGTAAGAGGGAATGAGCAGTTCTTC
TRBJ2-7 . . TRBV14 CASSRSYEQYF TGTGCCAGCAGCCGTAGCTACGAGCAGTACTTC
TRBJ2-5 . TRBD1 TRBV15 CATSRGRGETQYF TGTGCCACCAGCAGAGGCAGGGGGGAGACCCAGTACTTC
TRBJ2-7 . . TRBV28 CASSSIPPGLPHEQYF TGTGCCAGCAGTTCCATACCTCCCGGACTGCCCCACGAGCAGTACTTC
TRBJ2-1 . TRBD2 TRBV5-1 CASTLAAGNEQFF TGCGCCAGCACACTAGCGGCGGGTAATGAGCAGTTCTTC
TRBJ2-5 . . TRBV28 CASSLEGLYQETQYF TGTGCCAGCAGTTTAGAAGGGCTGTACCAAGAGACCCAGTACTTC
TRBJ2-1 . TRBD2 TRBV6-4 CASRRAGGSYNEQFF TGTGCCAGCAGGCGGGCGGGAGGCTCCTACAATGAGCAGTTCTTC
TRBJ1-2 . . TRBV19 CASSDRGKLYGYTF TGTGCCAGTAGTGACCGGGGCAAACTCTATGGCTACACCTTC
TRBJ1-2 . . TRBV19 CASSISGGDYGYTF TGTGCCAGTAGTATCAGCGGGGGCGACTATGGCTACACCTTC
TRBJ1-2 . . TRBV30 CAWSTQPGNYGYTF TGTGCCTGGAGTACTCAGCCGGGTAACTATGGCTACACCTTC
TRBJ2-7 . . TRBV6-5 CASSYSSDAPYEQYF TGTGCCAGCAGTTACAGCTCGGACGCTCCCTACGAGCAGTACTTC
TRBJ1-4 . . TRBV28 CAITERGREKLFF TGTGCCATCACCGAACGGGGGCGGGAAAAACTGTTTTTT
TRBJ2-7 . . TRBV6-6 CASSLTVSYEQYF TGTGCCAGCAGTTTGACAGTCTCCTACGAGCAGTACTTC
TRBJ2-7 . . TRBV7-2 CASSSSSQSLEQYF TGTGCCAGCAGCTCCTCTAGCCAAAGTCTCGAGCAGTACTTC
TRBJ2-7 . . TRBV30 CAAAYSHEQYF TGTGCCGCGGCCTATAGCCACGAGCAGTACTTC
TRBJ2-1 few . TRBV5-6 CASSGTPSSYNEQFF TGTGCCAGCAGCGGGACCCCGAGCTCCTACAATGAGCAGTTCTTC
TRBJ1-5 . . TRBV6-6 CASSYSGGPNQPQHF TGTGCCAGCAGTTACTCGGGGGGGCCAAATCAGCCCCAGCATTTT
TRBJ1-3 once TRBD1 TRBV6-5 CASRQGADTIYF TGTGCCAGCAGACAGGGGGCGGACACCATATATTTT
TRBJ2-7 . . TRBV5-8 CASSLVGGNEQYF TGTGCCAGCAGCTTGGTAGGGGGAAACGAGCAGTACTTC
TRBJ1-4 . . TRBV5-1 CASSVGGGGTNEKLFF TGCGCCAGCAGTGTTGGCGGGGGTGGAACTAATGAAAAACTGTTTTTT
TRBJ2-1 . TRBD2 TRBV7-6 CASSFRREGYNEQFF TGTGCCAGCAGCTTTAGGCGGGAGGGGTACAATGAGCAGTTCTTC
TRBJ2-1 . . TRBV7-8 CASSRRLNNEQFF TGTGCCAGCAGCCGGCGTCTCAACAATGAGCAGTTCTTC
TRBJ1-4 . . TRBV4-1 CASSQDWGAGNEKLFF TGCGCCAGCAGCCAAGATTGGGGGGCCGGTAATGAAAAACTGTTTTTT
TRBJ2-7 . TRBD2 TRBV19 CASSILAGPSYEQYF TGTGCCAGTAGTATTTTAGCGGGACCTTCCTACGAGCAGTACTTC
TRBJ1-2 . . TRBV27 CASSFSGVGGYGYTF TGTGCCAGCAGTTTTTCAGGGGTCGGAGGCTATGGCTACACCTTC
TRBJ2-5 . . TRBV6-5 CASTRYFDSQETQYF TGTGCCAGCACACGTTACTTTGATTCCCAAGAGACCCAGTACTTC
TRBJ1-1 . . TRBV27 CASSFFENTEAFF TGTGCCAGCAGTTTTTTCGAGAACACTGAAGCTTTCTTT
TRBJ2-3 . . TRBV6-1 CASSERVETGADTQYF TGTGCCAGCAGTGAACGGGTGGAGACTGGGGCGGATACGCAGTATTTT
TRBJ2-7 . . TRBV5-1 CASSLWQLSYEQYF TGCGCCAGCAGCTTGTGGCAGCTCTCCTACGAGCAGTACTTC
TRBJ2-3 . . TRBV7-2 CASSPLPRTDTQYF TGTGCCAGCAGCCCCCTCCCCCGCACAGATACGCAGTATTTT
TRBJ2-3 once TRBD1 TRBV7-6 CASSQRRDRGADTQYF TGTGCCAGCAGCCAACGGCGGGACAGGGGTGCAGATACGCAGTATTTT
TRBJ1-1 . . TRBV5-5 CASSSLQGWNTEAFF TGTGCCAGCAGCTCCCTACAGGGCTGGAACACTGAAGCTTTCTTT
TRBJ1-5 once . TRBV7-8 CASSDESPQRNQPQHF TGTGCCAGCAGCGACGAGTCCCCCCAAAGGAATCAGCCCCAGCATTTT
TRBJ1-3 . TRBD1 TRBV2 CASRADRAGGNTIYF TGTGCCAGCAGGGCGGACAGGGCCGGGGGAAACACCATATATTTT
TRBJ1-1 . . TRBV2 CASSEFRGGRRDEAFF TGTGCCAGCAGTGAATTTCGGGGGGGCAGAAGGGATGAAGCTTTCTTT
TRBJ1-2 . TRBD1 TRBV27 CASSFTRDRLPRIGGYTF TGTGCCAGCAGTTTCACCCGGGACAGACTCCCCAGAATCGGTGGCTACACCTTC
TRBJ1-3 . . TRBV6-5 CASNGKGTIYF TGTGCCAGCAATGGGAAGGGCACCATATATTTT
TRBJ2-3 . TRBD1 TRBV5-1 CASSLQGTGGDTQYF TGCGCCAGCAGCTTGCAGGGGACAGGGGGAGATACGCAGTATTTT
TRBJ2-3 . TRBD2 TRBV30 CAWSLPSGRTDTQYF TGTGCCTGGAGTCTCCCTAGCGGGCGCACAGATACGCAGTATTTT
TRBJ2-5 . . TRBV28 CASSLGGQLAFLQYF TGTGCCAGCAGTTTAGGGGGTCAGTTGGCCTTCCTACAGTACTTC
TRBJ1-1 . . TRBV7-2 CASSSSGAANTEAFF TGTGCCAGCAGCTCCTCGGGGGCAGCGAACACTGAAGCTTTCTTT
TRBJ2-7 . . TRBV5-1 CASSLSGTGSTYEQYF TGCGCCAGCAGCTTATCGGGTACCGGTTCAACCTACGAGCAGTACTTC
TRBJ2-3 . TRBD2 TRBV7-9 CASSRRLAGSRADTQYF TGTGCCAGCAGCCGACGACTAGCGGGTTCGAGGGCAGATACGCAGTATTTT
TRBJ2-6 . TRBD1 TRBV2 CASRTGTGVGANVLTF TGTGCCAGCAGGACCGGGACAGGGGTTGGGGCCAACGTCCTGACTTTC